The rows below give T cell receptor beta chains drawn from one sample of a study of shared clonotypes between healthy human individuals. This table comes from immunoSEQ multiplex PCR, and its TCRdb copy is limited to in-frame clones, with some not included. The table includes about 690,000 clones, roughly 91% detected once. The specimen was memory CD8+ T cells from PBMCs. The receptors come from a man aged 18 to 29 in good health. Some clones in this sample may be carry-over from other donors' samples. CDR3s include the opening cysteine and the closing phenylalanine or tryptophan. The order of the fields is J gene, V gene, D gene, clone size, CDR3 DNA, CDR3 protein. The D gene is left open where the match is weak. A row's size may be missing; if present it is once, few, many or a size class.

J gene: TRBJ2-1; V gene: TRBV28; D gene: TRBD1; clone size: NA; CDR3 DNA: TGTGCCAGCAGTTTATGGGGGGACAGCACCATCAATGAGCAGTTCTTC; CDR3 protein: CASSLWGDSTINEQFF
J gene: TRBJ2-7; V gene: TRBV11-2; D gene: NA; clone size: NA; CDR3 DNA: TGTGCCAGCAGCTTCCTCGCGGATTCCTACGAGCAGTACTTC; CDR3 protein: CASSFLADSYEQYF
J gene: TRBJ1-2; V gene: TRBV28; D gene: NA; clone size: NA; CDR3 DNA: TGTGCCAGCAGCCCACGGGCCCAGGTTAACTATGGCTACACCTTC; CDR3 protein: CASSPRAQVNYGYTF
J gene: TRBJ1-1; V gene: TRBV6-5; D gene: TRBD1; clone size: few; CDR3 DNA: TGTGCCAGAAGACAGGGGCAAGGCACTGAAGCTTTCTTT; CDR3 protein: CARRQGQGTEAFF
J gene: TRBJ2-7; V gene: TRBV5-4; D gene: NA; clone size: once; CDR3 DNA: TGTGCCAGCAGCCCCGTCGTAGGCGCCTCCTACGAGCAGTACTTC; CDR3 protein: CASSPVVGASYEQYF
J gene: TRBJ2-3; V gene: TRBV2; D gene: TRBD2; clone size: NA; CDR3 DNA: TGTGCCAGCACCGATACCGGGACTAAACCCTTCACAGATACGCAGTATTTT; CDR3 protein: CASTDTGTKPFTDTQYF
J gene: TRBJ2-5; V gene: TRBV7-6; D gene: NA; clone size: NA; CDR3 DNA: TGTGCCAGCAGCTTACAACGGCCCCAAGAGACCCAGTACTTC; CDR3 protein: CASSLQRPQETQYF
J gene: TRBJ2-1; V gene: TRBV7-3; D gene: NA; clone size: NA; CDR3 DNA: TGTGCCAGCAGCACCCTGGGGGGACGCTCCTACAATGAGCAGTTCTTC; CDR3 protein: CASSTLGGRSYNEQFF
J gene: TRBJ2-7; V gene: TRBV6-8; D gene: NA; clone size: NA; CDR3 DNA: TGTGCCAGCAGTTACCCGGGCCACCGCGGCCCCTACGAGCAGTACTTC; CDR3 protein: CASSYPGHRGPYEQYF
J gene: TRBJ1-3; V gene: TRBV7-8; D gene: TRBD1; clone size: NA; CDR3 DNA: TGTGCCAGCAGCCCAGGGGGAGGAAACACCATATATTTT; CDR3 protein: CASSPGGGNTIYF
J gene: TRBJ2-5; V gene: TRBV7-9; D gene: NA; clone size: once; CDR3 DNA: TGTGCCAGCAGGTCCCCCATGGAGTTGGAGCAGTACTTC; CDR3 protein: CASRSPMELEQYF
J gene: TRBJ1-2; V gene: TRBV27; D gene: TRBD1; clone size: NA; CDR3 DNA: TGTGCCAGCAGTTTACAGGGGGCGATCTCTGGCTACACCTTC; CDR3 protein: CASSLQGAISGYTF
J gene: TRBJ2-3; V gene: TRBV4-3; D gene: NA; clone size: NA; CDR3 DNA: TGCGCCAGCAGCCAAGATCGGGGCCCCCACCAGAGGGGGCAGTATTTT; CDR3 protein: CASSQDRGPHQRGQYF
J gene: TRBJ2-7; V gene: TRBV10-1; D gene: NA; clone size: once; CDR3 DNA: TGCGCCACCTCGCGAGTGGTGGGGTCCTACGAGCAGTACTTC; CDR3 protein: CATSRVVGSYEQYF
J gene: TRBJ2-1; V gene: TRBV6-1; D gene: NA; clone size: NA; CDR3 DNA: TGTGCCAGCAGTGGGACAAGGGGGGATGAGCAGTTCTTC; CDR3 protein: CASSGTRGDEQFF
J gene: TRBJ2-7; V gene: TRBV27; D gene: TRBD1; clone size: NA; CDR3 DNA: TGTGCCAGCAGTGTAATTGGGACAGGGGGTTACGAGCAGTACTTC; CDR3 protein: CASSVIGTGGYEQYF
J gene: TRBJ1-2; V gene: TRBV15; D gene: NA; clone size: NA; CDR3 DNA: TGTGCCACCAGCAGGGGGGACCTCTATGGCTACACCTTC; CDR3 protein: CATSRGDLYGYTF
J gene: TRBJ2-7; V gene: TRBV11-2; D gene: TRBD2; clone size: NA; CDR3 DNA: TGTGCCAGCAGCTTAAAACTAGCGGGAGGGCCGGACGAGCAGTACTTC; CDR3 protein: CASSLKLAGGPDEQYF
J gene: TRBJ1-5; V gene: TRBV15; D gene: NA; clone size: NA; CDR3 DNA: TGTGCCACCAGACCAAGTAAAAATCAGCCCCAGCATTTT; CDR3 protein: CATRPSKNQPQHF
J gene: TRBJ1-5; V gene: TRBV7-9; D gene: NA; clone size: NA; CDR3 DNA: TGTGCCAGCAGCCCAGCCCCAAATCAGCCCCAGCATTTT; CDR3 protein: CASSPAPNQPQHF
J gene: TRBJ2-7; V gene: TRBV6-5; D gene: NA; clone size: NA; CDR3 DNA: TGTGCCAGCAGCCCCTTTTTGGGAGAACCCTACGAGCAGTACTTC; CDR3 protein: CASSPFLGEPYEQYF
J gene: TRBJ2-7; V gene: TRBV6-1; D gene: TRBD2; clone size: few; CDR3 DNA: TGTGCCAGCAGGGCCCGACGGGGGGGTTACGAGCAGTACTTC; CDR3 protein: CASRARRGGYEQYF
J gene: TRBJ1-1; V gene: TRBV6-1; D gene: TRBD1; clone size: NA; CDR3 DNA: TGTGCCAGCAGTGAAAGGACAGGTTATCTTATGAACACTGAAGCTTTCTTT; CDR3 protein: CASSERTGYLMNTEAFF
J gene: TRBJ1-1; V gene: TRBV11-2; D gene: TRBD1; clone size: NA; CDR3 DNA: TGTGCCAGCAGGGAATGGGGACAGGGCGAGGCGTTGACTGAAGCTTTCTTT; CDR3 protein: CASREWGQGEALTEAFF
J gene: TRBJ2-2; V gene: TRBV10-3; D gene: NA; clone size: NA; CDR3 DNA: TGTGCCATCAGAGTCTGGGGCGGGGACGGGAACACCGGGGAGCTGTTTTTT; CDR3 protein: CAIRVWGGDGNTGELFF
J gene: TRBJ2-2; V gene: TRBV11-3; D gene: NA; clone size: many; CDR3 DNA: TGTGCCAGCAGCCCGGCCCCCAACGAGGGCGGGCTCTACACCGGGGAGCTGTTTTTT; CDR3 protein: CASSPAPNEGGLYTGELFF
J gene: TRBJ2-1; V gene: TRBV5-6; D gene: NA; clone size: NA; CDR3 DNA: TGTGCCAGCGGCCGGAGAGCAAGCAATGAGCAGTTCTTC; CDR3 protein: CASGRRASNEQFF
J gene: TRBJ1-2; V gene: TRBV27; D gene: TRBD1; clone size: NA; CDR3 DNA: TGTGCCAGCAGTTTAATGGGACAGGGTAATGGCTACACCTTC; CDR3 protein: CASSLMGQGNGYTF
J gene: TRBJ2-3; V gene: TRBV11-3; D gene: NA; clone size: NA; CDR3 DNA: TGTGCCAGCAGCAGCCGGGACTCTAACACAGATACGCAGTATTTT; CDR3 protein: CASSSRDSNTDTQYF
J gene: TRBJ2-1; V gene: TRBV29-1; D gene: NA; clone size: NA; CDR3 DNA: TGCAGCGTCCCCTTTGGGAATGAGCAGTTCTTC; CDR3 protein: CSVPFGNEQFF
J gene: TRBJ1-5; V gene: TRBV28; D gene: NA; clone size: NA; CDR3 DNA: TGTGCCAGCAGTTTCTACTCTAGCAGCAATCAGCCCCAGCATTTT; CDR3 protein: CASSFYSSSNQPQHF
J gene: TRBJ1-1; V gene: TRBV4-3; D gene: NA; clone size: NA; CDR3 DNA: TGCGCCAGCAGCCATAAGGGGGACACTGAAGCTTTCTTT; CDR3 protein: CASSHKGDTEAFF
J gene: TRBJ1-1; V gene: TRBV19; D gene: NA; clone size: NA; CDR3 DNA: TGTGCCAGTACCCGCAAGCCAGGGGACACTGAAGCTTTCTTT; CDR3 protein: CASTRKPGDTEAFF
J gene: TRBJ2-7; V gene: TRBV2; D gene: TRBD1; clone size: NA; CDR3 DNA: TGTGCCAGCAGGTGGGGACAGGGTTTCTCCGAGCAGTACTTC; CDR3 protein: CASRWGQGFSEQYF
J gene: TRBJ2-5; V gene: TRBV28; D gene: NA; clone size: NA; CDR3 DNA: TGTGCCAGCAGTTTATGGAGGAGAGAGACCCAGTACTTC; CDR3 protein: CASSLWRRETQYF
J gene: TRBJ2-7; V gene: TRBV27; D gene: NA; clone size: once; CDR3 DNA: TGTGCCAGCAGTTCCCCGGACTCATTATACGAGCAGTACTTC; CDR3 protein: CASSSPDSLYEQYF
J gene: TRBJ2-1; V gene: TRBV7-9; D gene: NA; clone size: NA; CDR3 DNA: TGTGCCAGCAGCGGGGGGAAATCAGGGAATGAGCAGTTCTTC; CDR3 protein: CASSGGKSGNEQFF
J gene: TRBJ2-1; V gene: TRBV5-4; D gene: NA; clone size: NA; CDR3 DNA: TGTGCCAGTATGTTTGGAACTGGTGAGCAGTTCTTC; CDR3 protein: CASMFGTGEQFF
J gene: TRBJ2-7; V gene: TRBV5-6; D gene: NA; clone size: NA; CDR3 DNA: TGTGCCAGCAGCTTGGGGGCTTCCTACGAGCAGTACTTC; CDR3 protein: CASSLGASYEQYF
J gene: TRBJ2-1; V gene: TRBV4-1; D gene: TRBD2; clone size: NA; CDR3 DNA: TGCGCCAGCAGCCATGGACTAGCGGGGCCGTACAATGAGCAGTTCTTC; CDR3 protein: CASSHGLAGPYNEQFF
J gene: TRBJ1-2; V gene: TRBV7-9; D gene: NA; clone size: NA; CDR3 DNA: TGTGCCAGCAGCTTAGATATGTCTGTCCCGCATGGCTACACCTTC; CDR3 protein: CASSLDMSVPHGYTF
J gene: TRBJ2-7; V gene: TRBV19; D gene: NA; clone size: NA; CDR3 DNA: TGTGCCAGTAGTATAGGGGGCTCCTACGAGCAGTACTTC; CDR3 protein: CASSIGGSYEQYF
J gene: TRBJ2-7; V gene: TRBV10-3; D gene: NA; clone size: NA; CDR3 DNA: TGTGCCATCAGTGACCCTGCGGGATTGGACGAGCAGTACTTC; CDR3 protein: CAISDPAGLDEQYF
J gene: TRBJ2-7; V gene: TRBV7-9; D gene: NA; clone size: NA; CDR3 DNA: TGTGCCAGCAGCCCCTGGTCGCTCTCGGGGGTCTACGAGCAGTACTTC; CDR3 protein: CASSPWSLSGVYEQYF
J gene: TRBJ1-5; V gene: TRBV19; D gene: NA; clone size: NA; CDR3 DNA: TGTGCCAGTAGTATCAAGGGGAGGGCCCAGCATTTT; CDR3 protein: CASSIKGRAQHF
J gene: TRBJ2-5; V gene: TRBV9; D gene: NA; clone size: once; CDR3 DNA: TGTGCCAGCAGCTTAGGGAGCGTCCAAGAGACCCAGTACTTC; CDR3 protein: CASSLGSVQETQYF
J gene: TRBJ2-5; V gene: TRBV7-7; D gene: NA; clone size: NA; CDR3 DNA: TGTGCCAGCAGCCCCACGGAGGAACTCCAAGAGACCCAGTACTTC; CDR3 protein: CASSPTEELQETQYF
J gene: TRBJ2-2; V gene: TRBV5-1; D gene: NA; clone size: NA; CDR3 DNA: TGCGCCAGCAGCTGGGGTCCTAGCGAGGCCGGGGAGCTGTTTTTT; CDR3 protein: CASSWGPSEAGELFF
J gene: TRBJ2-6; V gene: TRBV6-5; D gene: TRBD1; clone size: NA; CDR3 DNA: TGTGCCAGCAGTTACTTGACAGGGGCTGGGGCCAACGTCCTGACTTTC; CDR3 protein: CASSYLTGAGANVLTF
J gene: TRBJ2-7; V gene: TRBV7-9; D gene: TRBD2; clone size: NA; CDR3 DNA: TGTGCCAGCAGCGGGGGGACTAGCGGAGGCTACGAGCAGTACTTC; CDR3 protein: CASSGGTSGGYEQYF